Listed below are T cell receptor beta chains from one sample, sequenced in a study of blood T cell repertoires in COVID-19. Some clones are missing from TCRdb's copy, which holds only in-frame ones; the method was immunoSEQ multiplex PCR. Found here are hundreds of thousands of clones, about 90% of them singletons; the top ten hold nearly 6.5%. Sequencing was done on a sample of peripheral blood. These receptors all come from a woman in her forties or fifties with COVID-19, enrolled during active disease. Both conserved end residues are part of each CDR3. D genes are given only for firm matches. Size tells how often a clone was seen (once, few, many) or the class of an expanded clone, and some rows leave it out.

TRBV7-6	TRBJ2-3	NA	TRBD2	CASSLWVAGGLGDTQYF	TGTGCCAGCAGCCTATGGGTAGCGGGGGGCCTAGGAGATACGCAGTATTTT
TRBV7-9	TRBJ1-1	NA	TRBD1	CASRSGQGSTEAFF	TGTGCCAGCAGATCCGGACAGGGGTCCACTGAAGCTTTCTTT
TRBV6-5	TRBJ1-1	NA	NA	CASRDGQYNTEAFF	TGTGCCAGCAGGGACGGACAGTACAACACTGAAGCTTTCTTT
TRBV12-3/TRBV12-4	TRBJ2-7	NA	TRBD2	CASSPRLAGEQYF	TGTGCCAGCAGTCCTAGACTAGCGGGGGAGCAGTACTTC
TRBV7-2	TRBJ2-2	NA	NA	CASSLEGTGELFF	TGTGCCAGCAGCTTAGAGGGGACCGGGGAGCTGTTTTTT
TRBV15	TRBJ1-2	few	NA	CATSRDGEGRNYGYTF	TGTGCCACCAGCAGAGATGGGGAAGGGAGAAACTATGGCTACACCTTC
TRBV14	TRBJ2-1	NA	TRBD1	CASSQESGGWNEQFF	TGTGCCAGCAGCCAAGAGTCAGGGGGCTGGAATGAGCAGTTCTTC
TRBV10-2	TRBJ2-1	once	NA	CASSGTTFSSYNEQFF	TGCGCCAGCAGTGGGACTACCTTCAGCTCCTACAATGAGCAGTTCTTC
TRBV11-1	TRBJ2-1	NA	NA	CASSQRGQGGNEQFF	TGTGCCAGCAGCCAGAGAGGACAGGGAGGGAATGAGCAGTTCTTC
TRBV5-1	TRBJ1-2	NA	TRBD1	CASSSGTGSHGYTF	TGCGCCAGCAGTTCAGGGACAGGGAGCCATGGCTACACCTTC
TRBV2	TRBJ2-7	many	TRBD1	CASRQGYEQYF	TGTGCCAGCCGACAGGGCTACGAGCAGTACTTC
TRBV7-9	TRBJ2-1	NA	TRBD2	CASSRSGSPHEQFF	TGTGCCAGCAGCAGAAGCGGGAGCCCCCATGAGCAGTTCTTC
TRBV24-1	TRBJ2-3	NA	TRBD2	CATSVGTSDTDTQYF	TGTGCCACCAGTGTCGGGACTAGCGACACAGATACGCAGTATTTT
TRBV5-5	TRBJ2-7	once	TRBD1	CASSPTGGEQYF	TGTGCCAGCAGCCCCACAGGGGGCGAGCAGTACTTC
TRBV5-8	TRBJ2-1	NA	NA	CASSLFSATYNEQFF	TGTGCCAGCAGCTTGTTCAGCGCGACCTACAATGAGCAGTTCTTC
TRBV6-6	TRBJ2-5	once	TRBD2	CASRATSGGKETQYF	TGTGCCAGCAGAGCCACTAGCGGGGGGAAAGAGACCCAGTACTTC
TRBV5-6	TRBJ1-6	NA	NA	CASSLLDGRGNSPLHF	TGTGCCAGCAGCTTGCTGGACGGACGGGGAAATTCACCCCTCCACTTT
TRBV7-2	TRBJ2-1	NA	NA	CASSLISYEQFF	TGTGCCAGCAGCTTAATAAGCTATGAGCAGTTCTTC
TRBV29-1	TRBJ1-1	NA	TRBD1	CSVPGQGGGEAFF	TGCAGCGTTCCAGGACAGGGGGGTGGTGAAGCTTTCTTT
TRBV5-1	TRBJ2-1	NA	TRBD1	CASRTVTGVMNEQFF	TGCGCCAGCAGGACGGTGACAGGGGTTATGAATGAGCAGTTCTTC
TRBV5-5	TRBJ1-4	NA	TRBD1	CASSVSGTGAHTNEKLFF	TGTGCCAGCAGCGTGTCCGGGACAGGAGCGCATACTAATGAAAAACTGTTTTTT
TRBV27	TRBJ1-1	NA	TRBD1	CASSPQRTGRNTEAFF	TGTGCCAGCAGTCCGCAACGGACAGGGCGGAACACTGAAGCTTTCTTT
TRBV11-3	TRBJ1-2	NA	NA	CASSLRDTYGYTF	TGTGCCAGCAGCTTAAGGGACACCTATGGCTACACCTTC
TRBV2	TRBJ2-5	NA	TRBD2	CASSERTSGIEYF	TGTGCCAGCAGTGAACGTACTAGCGGGATTGAGTACTTC
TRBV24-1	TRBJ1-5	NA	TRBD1	CATSDSGTGGFGSQHF	TGTGCCACCAGTGATTCAGGGACAGGGGGTTTTGGGTCCCAGCATTTT
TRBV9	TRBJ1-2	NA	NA	CASSLGGVGGYTF	TGTGCCAGCAGCCTCGGGGGGGTGGGTGGCTACACCTTC
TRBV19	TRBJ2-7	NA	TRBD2	CASSIPGTSGNYEQYF	TGTGCCAGTAGTATACCCGGGACTAGCGGGAACTACGAGCAGTACTTC
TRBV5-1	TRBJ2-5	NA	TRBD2	CASSFPLAGGRETQYF	TGCGCCAGCAGCTTTCCCCTTGCGGGAGGGCGAGAGACCCAGTACTTC
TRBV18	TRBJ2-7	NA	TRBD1	CASSPSVTIQGAKEQYF	TGTGCCAGCTCACCAAGCGTCACGATCCAGGGGGCGAAGGAGCAGTACTTC
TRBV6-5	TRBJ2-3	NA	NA	CASRYDYSTDTQYF	TGTGCCAGCAGGTACGACTACTCCACAGATACGCAGTATTTT
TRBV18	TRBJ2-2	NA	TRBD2	CASSPRTSGSNTGELFF	TGTGCCAGCTCACCACGGACTAGCGGTTCGAACACCGGGGAGCTGTTTTTT
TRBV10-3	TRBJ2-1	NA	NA	CAISESVREQFF	TGTGCCATCAGTGAGTCCGTCCGTGAGCAGTTCTTC
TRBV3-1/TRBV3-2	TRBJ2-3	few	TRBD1	CASSRPGTGGKDTQYF	TGTGCCAGCAGCCGCCCCGGGACAGGGGGTAAAGATACGCAGTATTTT
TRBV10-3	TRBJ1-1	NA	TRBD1	CAIRFDRETEAFF	TGTGCCATCAGGTTCGACAGGGAAACTGAAGCTTTCTTT
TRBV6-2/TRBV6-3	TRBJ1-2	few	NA	CASSYSGQGSTPYTF	TGTGCCAGCAGTTACTCGGGACAAGGCAGTACCCCCTACACCTTC
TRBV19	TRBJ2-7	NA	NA	CASSPFHGDTRREQYF	TGTGCCAGTAGTCCTTTTCACGGGGACACCCGTCGCGAGCAGTACTTC
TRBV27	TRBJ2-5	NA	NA	CASSYAKGRKETQYF	TGTGCCAGCAGCTACGCTAAGGGGAGGAAAGAGACCCAGTACTTC
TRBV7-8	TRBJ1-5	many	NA	CASSGRQAYDQPQHF	TGTGCCAGCAGCGGTAGACAGGCCTATGATCAGCCCCAGCATTTT
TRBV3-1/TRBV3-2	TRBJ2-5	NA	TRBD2	CASSQDRVGGPQETQYF	TGTGCCAGCAGCCAAGATAGGGTGGGAGGGCCCCAAGAGACCCAGTACTTC
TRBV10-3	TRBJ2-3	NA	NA	CAITPGQGIGTDTQYF	TGTGCCATCACCCCCGGCCAGGGTATTGGCACAGATACGCAGTATTTT
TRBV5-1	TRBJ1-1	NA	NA	CASRWALNTEAFF	TGCGCCAGCAGGTGGGCCCTGAACACTGAAGCTTTCTTT
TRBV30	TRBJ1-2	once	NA	CAWGAFVTDYGYTF	TGTGCCTGGGGTGCGTTTGTGACTGACTATGGCTACACCTTC
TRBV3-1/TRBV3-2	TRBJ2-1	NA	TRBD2	CASSQRTGTSGNHEQFF	TGTGCCAGCAGCCAGAGAACCGGGACTAGCGGGAACCATGAGCAGTTCTTC
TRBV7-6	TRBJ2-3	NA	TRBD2	CARWGGKISTDTQYF	TGTGCCAGGTGGGGGGGTAAGATTAGCACAGATACGCAGTATTTT
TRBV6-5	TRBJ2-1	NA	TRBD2	CASTVGLAGVNEQFF	TGTGCCAGCACCGTCGGTCTAGCGGGAGTCAATGAGCAGTTCTTC
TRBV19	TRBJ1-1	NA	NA	CASSRENTEAFF	TGTGCCAGTAGCAGGGAGAACACTGAAGCTTTCTTT
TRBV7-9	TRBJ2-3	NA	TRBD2	CASSQTGLFTDTQYF	TGTGCCAGCAGCCAGACGGGACTATTCACAGATACGCAGTATTTT
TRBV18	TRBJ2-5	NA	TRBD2	CASSPPGTTAGETQYF	TGTGCCAGCTCACCCCCCGGGACTACCGCAGGAGAGACCCAGTACTTC
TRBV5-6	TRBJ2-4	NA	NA	CASSSRWKGAPGVKNIQYF	TGTGCCAGCAGCTCGCGGTGGAAGGGGGCGCCGGGGGTCAAAAACATTCAGTACTTC
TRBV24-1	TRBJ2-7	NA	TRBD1	CATSDPGTGSYEQYF	TGTGCCACCAGTGATCCCGGGACAGGCTCCTACGAGCAGTACTTC
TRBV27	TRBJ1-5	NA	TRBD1	CASSLGQGVNQPQHF	TGTGCCAGCAGTTTAGGGCAGGGGGTCAATCAGCCCCAGCATTTT
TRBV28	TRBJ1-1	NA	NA	CASSSESRMAFF	TGTGCCAGCAGTTCCGAGTCGCGAATGGCTTTCTTT
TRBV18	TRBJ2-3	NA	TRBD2	CASSPQAGGGDTQYF	TGTGCCAGCTCACCACAAGCGGGAGGTGGTGATACGCAGTATTTT
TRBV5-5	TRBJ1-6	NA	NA	CASSFGRAYNSPLHF	TGTGCCAGCAGCTTCGGCAGGGCTTATAATTCACCCCTCCACTTT
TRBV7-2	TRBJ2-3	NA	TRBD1	CASSRTGGYTDTQYF	TGTGCCAGCAGTAGGACAGGGGGATACACAGATACGCAGTATTTT
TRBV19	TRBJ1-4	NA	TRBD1	CASSIDGTGTEKLFF	TGTGCCAGTAGTATAGATGGGACAGGGACAGAAAAACTGTTTTTT
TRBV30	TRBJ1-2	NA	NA	CAWRGFGAWDYGYTF	TGTGCCTGGAGGGGATTTGGGGCGTGGGACTATGGCTACACCTTC
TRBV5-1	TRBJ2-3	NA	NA	CASSSGSGYDTQYF	TGCGCCAGCAGCTCAGGAAGTGGGTATGATACGCAGTATTTT
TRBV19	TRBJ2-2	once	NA	CASNPNYLNTGELFF	TGTGCCAGTAACCCCAACTACCTGAACACCGGGGAGCTGTTTTTT
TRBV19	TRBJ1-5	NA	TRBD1	CASSPGQPYQPQHF	TGTGCCAGTAGCCCGGGACAGCCGTATCAGCCCCAGCATTTT